Each of the 14 T cell receptor beta chains below was sequenced from the same sample in a study of regulatory T cells in long-lasting Graves disease. As for time point: persistent/refractory GD, antithyroid drugs over 5 years with positive TRAb. The TCR library used RNA extracted from PBMCs. Arm-PCR of CDR3 regions with iRepertoire HTBI primers generated TCR beta libraries. TCRdb redid the calling of the multiplex PCR reads with MiXCR, one entry per CDR3 protein. The profile shows a few hundred thousand distinct CDR3 sequences, under 25% of them singletons. This specimen consisted of peripheral blood mononuclear cells (PBMCs), obtained when the disease was refractory, from a patient treated with antithyroid drugs. The receptors here all came from a female donor with Graves disease.

This clonotype was observed at least ten times. The J gene is TRBJ2-5, the V gene TRBV7-9; a possible D gene is TRBD2 (5 bases). The germline V gene has CDR1 SEHNR and CDR2 FQNEAQ (reference sequence). The V end lost 5 bases, the J end lost 4 bases, and 20 bases lay between the germline ends. The CDR3 is 16 amino acids. CDR3 residues: CASSKREVGDTETQYF. The DNA for the CDR3 is TGTGCCAGCAGCAAAAGAGAAGTGGGAGACACAGAGACCCAGTACTTC.

The table lists this clonotype with many counts. An end of the junction does not agree with germline; a read error may underlie this. CDR3 amino acids: CASSAGAQAVNYGYTF. The CDR3 coding sequence is TGTGCCAGCAGTGCTGGGGCTCAGGCTGTTAACTATGGCTACACCTTC. V and J are TRBV4-1 and TRBJ1-2; perhaps TRBD1 as D (5 bases). Germline assignment: CDR1 MGHRA and CDR2 YSYEKL. There are 16 residues in the CDR3.

V gene TRBV3-1 combines with J gene TRBJ1-5; D not resolved. V shed 0 bases and J shed 0 bases, with 12 bases lying between them. The germline V gene encodes CDR1 LGHDT and CDR2 YNNKEL (reference sequence). The CDR3 totals 17 residues. The CDR3 nucleotides read TGTGCCAGCAGCCAAGATACGATCGGGGATAGCAATCAGCCCCAGCATTTT. Translated: CASSQDTIGDSNQPQHF. Combining the CDR3 with reference TRBV3-1 and TRBJ1-5 gives the whole variable domain DTAVSQTPKYLVTQMGNDKSIKCEQNLGHDTMYWYKQDSKKFLKIMFSYNNKELIINETVPNRFSPKSPDKAHLNLHINSLELGDSAVYFCASSQDTIGDSNQPQHFGDGTRLSIL.

This clonotype came up many times. This sequence joins TRBV2 and TRBJ2-7; no firm D call. Trimming shortened V by 1 base and J by 5 bases, and 3 bases separated the two germline ends. This CDR3 spans 11 amino acids. Germline lookup yields CDR1 SNHLY and CDR2 FYNNEI. The CDR3 DNA sequence: TGTGCCAGCAGTGAAGACGACGAGCAGTACTTC. It encodes CASSEDDEQYF.

The chain employs TRBV25-1 and TRBJ2-5; D is possibly TRBD2 (5 bases). CDR1 and CDR2 (germline): MGHDK, SYGVNS. The CDR3 runs 14 residues. V dropped 3 bases and J dropped 4 bases, with 12 bases sitting between them. CDR3 loop: CASSDSGRGETQYF. Written as DNA, the CDR3 is TGTGCCAGCAGTGACTCTGGCCGGGGAGAGACCCAGTACTTC. Full variable domain (rest looked up from reference TRBV25-1 and TRBJ2-5): EADIYQTPRYLVIGTGKKITLECSQTMGHDKMYWYQQDPGMELHLIHYSYGVNSTEKGDLSSESTVSRIRTEHFPLTLESARPSHTSQYLCASSDSGRGETQYFGPGTRLLVL.

This clonotype was picked up a small number of times. The rearrangement joins TRBV6-1 to TRBJ2-4; D unclear. V lost 6 bases and J lost 0, with 6 bases in between. There are 13 residues in the CDR3. Germline CDR1 and CDR2: MNHNS and SASEGT. In nucleotides, the CDR3 is TGTGCCAGCAGGACTTTAGCCAAAAACATTCAGTACTTC. Translated: CASRTLAKNIQYF.

This clonotype was counted at least ten times. The genes are TRBV29-1 and TRBJ2-5, with D unresolved. The germline V gene encodes CDR1 SQVTM and CDR2 ANQGSEA. This CDR3 contains 11 residues. The DNA for the CDR3 is TGCCCTCCGGCAGTCCCAGAGACCCAGTACTTC. Translation: CPPAVPETQYF.

The chain links TRBV5-5 to TRBJ2-7; D gene ambiguous. Looked up from germline, CDR1 is SGHKS and CDR2 is YYEKEE (reference sequence). V lost 0 bases, J lost 2 bases, and 9 bases lay in between. The CDR3 has 14 residues. CDR3 in DNA: TGTGCCAGCAGCTTGGGCGCGTTTACCTACGAGCAGTACTTC. Translating it yields CASSLGAFTYEQYF.

The sample holds a few counts of this clonotype. The rearrangement links TRBV29-1 to TRBJ2-7; tentative D call: TRBD2 (6 bases). Trimming shortened V by 7 bases and J by 4 bases, and 17 bases separated the two germline ends. Per germline, CDR1 SQVTM and CDR2 ANQGSEA. CDR3 size: 13 residues. The CDR3 region has the DNA TGCAGCGCCGCCGGGGGTGGGAGTTACGAGCAGTACTTC. Translating gives CSAAGGGSYEQYF.

This clonotype was recorded at least ten times. The rearrangement links TRBV15 to TRBJ2-7, with D tentatively TRBD2 (5 bases). Between the trimmed V and J ends, which lost 0 bases and 2 bases, there was a span of 11 bases. The CDR3 length is 15 residues. From germline, CDR1 is LNHNV and CDR2 YYDKDF (reference sequence). CDR3 DNA: TGTGCCACCAGCAGAGATATAGGACTCGCCTACGAGCAGTACTTC. This gives the protein CATSRDIGLAYEQYF.

This clonotype was counted only a few times. The rearrangement joins TRBV14 to TRBJ2-1, with 8 bases aligning to TRBD2. With V trimmed by 1 base and J by 13 bases, 6 bases remained unmatched. The CDR3 is 13 residues long. Germline CDR1 SGHDN, CDR2 FVKESK. CDR3: CASSQGAGVRQFF. In nucleotides, the CDR3 is TGTGCCAGCAGCCAAGGAGCGGGAGTTCGCCAGTTCTTC.

This clonotype was detected a few times. The chain recombines TRBV5-5 with TRBJ1-1; 11 nucleotides match TRBD1. CDR1 is SGHKS and CDR2 is YYEKEE in the germline V gene (reference sequence). The trim removed 4 bases at V and 3 bases at J, leaving 8 bases unmatched. The CDR3 is made up of 16 amino acids. Here the CDR3 DNA reads TGTGCCAGCAGCCGGCGGACAGGGGGCCTGGACACTGAAGCTTTCTTT. This gives the protein CASSRRTGGLDTEAFF.

This clonotype came up many times. The CDR3 is CASSPVRAQETQYF. As DNA, the CDR3 is TGTGCCAGCAGCCCAGTCCGGGCCCAAGAGACCCAGTACTTC. The chain joins TRBV7-9 to TRBJ2-5; D gene unclear. The length of the CDR3 is 14 residues. Germline CDR1 reads SEHNR; CDR2 reads FQNEAQ (reference sequence). Trimming pared 5 bases from V and 1 base from J, leaving 11 bases between.

This clonotype was detected ten times or more. CDR3 residues: CASSGDGKETQYF. DNA for the CDR3: TGTGCCAGCAGTGGGGACGGGAAAGAGACCCAGTACTTC. The chain is built from TRBV12-3 or TRBV12-4 and TRBJ2-5; D tentatively fits TRBD1 or TRBD2 (5 bases each). The CDR3 covers 13 residues. V was shortened by 5 bases and J by 3 bases, with 10 bases between the two germline ends.